This passage covers 13 T cell receptor beta chains from one sample sequenced in a study of shared clonotypes between healthy human individuals. Clones were read by immunoSEQ multiplex PCR, and TCRdb kept only the in-frame ones, dropping some. This table holds over 800,000 clones, about 91% found once. CD45RO negativity and positive selection for CCR7 defined naive CD8 cells, a population that excluded terminally differentiated effector memory CD45RA+ cells. The source material was naive CD8+ T cells sorted from blood. The receptors shown here come from a man aged 30-40 years in good health.

V usage is TRBV18 and J usage is TRBJ2-1, with unresolved D. The V end lost 5 bases, the J end lost 6 bases, and 5 bases lay between the germline ends. The germline V gene encodes CDR1 KGHSH and CDR2 LQKENI. The CDR3 loop spans 11 amino acids. CDR3 residues: CASSISNEQFF. CDR3 DNA: TGTGCCAGCTCAATAAGCAATGAGCAGTTCTTC.

V and J are TRBV4-1 and TRBJ2-3; 8 bases match TRBD2. CDR1 is MGHRA and CDR2 is YSYEKL in the germline V gene. This CDR3 comprises 16 residues. V shed 0 bases and J 5 bases; nucleotides not matched to a gene: 7. This CDR3 reads CASSQDGGLAGDTQYF. The CDR3 DNA is TGCGCCAGCAGCCAAGACGGCGGTCTAGCGGGAGATACGCAGTATTTT.

The count of this clone is one. The chain has TRBV7-6 and TRBJ2-4; D gene ambiguous. The CDR3 length is 13 residues. The V end was cut by 5 bases, the J end by 8 bases, with 13 bases between. Germline CDR1 is SGHVS and CDR2 is FNYEAQ. The DNA for the CDR3 is TGTGCCAGCAGCCCCGGTGGGTTAGACATTCAGTACTTC. Its translation: CASSPGGLDIQYF.

This chain joins TRBV5-5 and TRBJ2-1; 11 bases fit TRBD2. This CDR3 comprises 16 residues. Trimming at V came to 4 bases and at J to 0 bases, leaving 3 bases not matched to a gene. The germline CDR1 and CDR2 sequences are SGHKS and YYEKEE (reference sequence). CDR3 in amino acids: CASSLLAGGSYNEQFF. The CDR3 coding sequence is TGTGCCAGCAGCCTCCTAGCGGGAGGCTCCTACAATGAGCAGTTCTTC.

Details on this clone: In the same sample, other DNA sequences code for this CDR3. The V call is TRBV7-9, the J call TRBJ1-3; the D is unclear. The CDR3 runs to 11 residues. The germline V and J ends were trimmed by 1 base and 8 bases, with 3 bases remaining between them. CDR1 and CDR2 (germline): SEHNR, FQNEAQ (reference sequence). For the CDR3, the DNA is TGTGCCAGCAGCTTAGGTGACACCATATATTTT. It translates to CASSLGDTIYF.

J is TRBJ2-5 and V is TRBV6-6; the match to TRBD1 covers 10 bases. Germline V gene sequence: CDR1 MNHNY, CDR2 SVGAGI (reference sequence). The CDR3 length is 15 residues. The trim removed 6 bases at V and 4 bases at J, leaving 8 bases unmatched. The CDR3 reads CASRPLDRGRETQYF. As DNA, the CDR3 is TGTGCCAGCAGGCCCTTAGACAGGGGGCGAGAGACCCAGTACTTC.

The V gene is TRBV28, the J gene TRBJ2-2; D is tentatively TRBD1 or TRBD2 (5 bases each). Trimming pared 3 bases from V and 5 bases from J, leaving 13 bases between. Germline V gene sequence: CDR1 MDHEN, CDR2 SYDVKM. The CDR3 runs to 15 residues. The CDR3 reads CASSFPSGLTGELFF. The CDR3 DNA is TGTGCCAGCAGTTTCCCGTCGGGGCTAACCGGGGAGCTGTTTTTT.

This rearrangement joins TRBV4-1 to TRBJ2-7, with D possibly matching TRBD2 (6 bases). In germline, CDR1 is MGHRA, CDR2 YSYEKL. V gave up 0 bases and J gave up 7 bases, with 16 bases separating them. This CDR3 has 15 amino acids. CDR3 protein: CASSQDGGAGWEQYF. The CDR3 region has the DNA TGCGCCAGCAGCCAAGACGGAGGGGCAGGGTGGGAGCAGTACTTC.

This chain connects TRBV14 to TRBJ1-3; unclear D gene. V dropped 1 base and J dropped 0 bases, with 16 bases sitting between them. The length of the CDR3 is 18 residues. Per the germline V gene, CDR1 is SGHDN and CDR2 is FVKESK. The CDR3 reads CASSQVFSVEDSGNTIYF. The CDR3 region has the DNA TGTGCCAGCAGCCAAGTTTTTTCGGTCGAAGACTCTGGAAACACCATATATTTT.

This CDR3 is CASSQEGRRNEQFF. The CDR3 DNA sequence: TGCGCCAGCAGCCAAGAGGGGCGACGCAATGAGCAGTTCTTC. This chain links TRBV4-3 with TRBJ2-1, with D possibly matching TRBD1 (5 bases). Germline V gene sequence: CDR1 LGHNA, CDR2 YSLEER. This CDR3 region has 14 residues. Trimming took 0 bases from V and 6 from J, leaving 9 bases between them.

The chain joins TRBV28 to TRBJ2-7; D may correspond to TRBD1 or TRBD2 (6 bases each). The CDR3 length is 12 residues. The V and J ends lost 7 bases and 3 bases respectively, with 10 bases between them. Germline values: CDR1 MDHEN, CDR2 SYDVKM. CDR3 bases: TGTGCCAGCACGGGGGCCAGCTACGAGCAGTACTTC. Translating it yields CASTGASYEQYF. Drawing the rest from reference TRBV28 and TRBJ2-7, the complete variable domain is DVKVTQSSRYLVKRTGEKVFLECVQDMDHENMFWYRQDPGLGLRLIYFSYDVKMKEKGDIPEGYSVSREKKERFSLILESASTNQTSMYLCASTGASYEQYFGPGTRLTVT.

The genes are TRBV5-5 and TRBJ2-1; TRBD1 aligns across 9 bases. This CDR3 region has 14 residues. In germline, CDR1 is SGHKS, CDR2 YYEKEE (reference sequence). The trim removed 4 bases at V and 9 bases at J, leaving 8 bases unmatched. The DNA for the CDR3 is TGTGCCAGCAGCGTACCCGGGACAGGGACTGAGCAGTTCTTC. Amino acids: CASSVPGTGTEQFF. Variable domain in full (rest from reference TRBV5-5 and TRBJ2-1): DAGVTQSPTHLIKTRGQQVTLRCSPISGHKSVSWYQQVLGQGPQFIFQYYEKEERGRGNFPDRFSARQFPNYSSELNVNALLLGDSALYLCASSVPGTGTEQFFGPGTRLTVL.

This chain connects TRBV7-9 to TRBJ2-5; 9 nucleotides align to TRBD2. TRBJ2-7 matches the DNA end more closely, so the J call is doubtful. Germline CDR1 reads SEHNR; CDR2 reads FQNEAQ (reference sequence). The CDR3 loop spans 15 amino acids. The CDR3 is CASRMLTSGFYEQYF. The CDR3 DNA follows: TGTGCCAGCAGGATGTTGACTAGCGGATTCTACGAGCAGTACTTC.